One and the same sample provided the 28 T cell receptor beta chains below, sequenced in a study of siplizumab effects on memory and regulatory T cells. Clones were sequenced by immunoSEQ multiplex PCR, and TCRdb holds only the in-frame ones, with some missing. Seen here are roughly 120,000 clones, about 94% observed once, and the top ten hold roughly 1.8%. Sequencing was carried out using non-Treg CD4+ T cells sorted from blood. The receptors here all came from a human donor in good health.

This rearrangement joins TRBV19 to TRBJ2-7; maybe TRBD2 (5 bases). Between the trimmed V and J ends, which lost 11 bases and 3 bases, there was a span of 20 bases. CDR3 length equals 14 residues. The germline V gene encodes CDR1 LNHDA and CDR2 SQIVND (reference sequence). CDR3 nucleotides: TGTGCCTCTCGCGGACTCGATCCGGTCTACGAGCAGTACTTC. It specifies CASRGLDPVYEQYF.

The genes are TRBV9 and TRBJ2-2; 7 nucleotides align to TRBD1. The CDR3 length is 15 residues. CDR1 and CDR2 from the germline V gene are SGDLS and YYNGEE. V lost 0 bases and J lost 8; bases outside the gene matches: 7. CDR3: CASSVGLRGQGELFF. The CDR3 DNA reads TGTGCCAGCAGCGTAGGTTTGAGGGGGCAGGGGGAGCTGTTTTTT.

The V gene is TRBV7-2, the J gene TRBJ2-5, with TRBD2 matching 11 bases. This CDR3 contains 15 residues. Germline CDR1 SGHTA, CDR2 FQGNSA. V dropped 5 bases and J dropped 5; count of bases not matched to a gene: 7. CDR3 amino acids: CASSVSGGAVETQYF. CDR3 sequence (DNA): TGTGCCAGCAGCGTTAGCGGGGGGGCCGTTGAGACCCAGTACTTC. Together with reference TRBV7-2 and TRBJ2-5, the CDR3 gives the full variable domain: GAGVSQSPSNKVTEKGKDVELRCDPISGHTALYWYRQSLGQGLEFLIYFQGNSAPDKSGLPSDRFSAERTGGSVSTLTIQRTQQEDSAVYLCASSVSGGAVETQYFGPGTRLLVL.

The J gene is TRBJ2-3, the V gene TRBV21-1. TRBV21-1 is listed as a pseudogene. The CDR3 covers 14 residues. This CDR3 reads CASPVDGSTDTQYF. The CDR3 nucleotides are TGTGCCAGCCCAGTGGACGGGAGCACAGATACGCAGTATTTT.

The rearrangement uses TRBV7-9 and TRBJ1-6; tentative D call: TRBD1 (5 bases). The length of the CDR3 is 17 residues. Germline CDR1 is SEHNR and CDR2 is FQNEAQ (reference sequence). Between the trimmed V and J ends, which lost 4 bases and 1 base, there was a span of 14 bases. CDR3: CASSSPLGVSYNSPLHF. For the CDR3, the DNA is TGTGCCAGCAGCTCCCCTTTGGGGGTATCCTATAATTCACCCCTCCACTTT. The full variable domain, completed using reference TRBV7-9 and TRBJ1-6, is DTGVSQNPRHKITKRGQNVTFRCDPISEHNRLYWYRQTLGQGPEFLTYFQNEAQLEKSRLLSDRFSAERPKGSFSTLEIQRTEQGDSAMYLCASSSPLGVSYNSPLHFGNGTRLTVT.

This CDR3 is CASSLRLAGYNEQFF. CDR3 coding DNA: TGTGCCAGCAGCTTACGACTAGCCGGGTACAATGAGCAGTTCTTC. This chain joins TRBV7-9 and TRBJ2-1; 7 bases agree with TRBD2. Germline CDR1 is SEHNR and CDR2 is FQNEAQ (reference sequence). J was trimmed by 4 bases and V by 2 bases; bases with no gene match: 5. The CDR3 is 15 residues long.

The rearrangement links TRBV29-1 to TRBJ2-5, with D uncertain. Germline V gives CDR1 SQVTM, CDR2 ANQGSEA. V was shortened by 5 bases and J by 5 bases, with 6 bases between the two germline ends. The CDR3 spans 10 residues. CDR3 loop: CSVLEETQYF. CDR3 sequence (DNA): TGCAGCGTTCTGGAGGAGACCCAGTACTTC.

As DNA, the CDR3 is TGTGCCACCGAGGGCCTGGGGGTGAACACTGAAGCTTTCTTT. Its protein product is CATEGLGVNTEAFF. The chain joins TRBV15 to TRBJ1-1, with D perhaps TRBD1 (5 bases). The CDR3 length is 14 residues. Germline CDR1 is LNHNV and CDR2 is YYDKDF (reference sequence). The V gene lost 8 bases and the J gene lost 0 bases, with 13 bases spanning the gap.

This chain links TRBV5-6 with TRBJ1-5; D is unresolved. Trimming took 1 base from V and 7 from J, leaving 9 bases between them. The CDR3 sequence is 13 residues long. Germline V gives CDR1 SGHDT, CDR2 YYEEEE. The CDR3 region is CASSLNGNQPQHF. The CDR3 coding sequence is TGTGCCAGCAGCTTGAACGGGAACCAGCCCCAGCATTTT.

This chain connects TRBV18 to TRBJ1-6; D is possibly TRBD1 (6 bases). The CDR3 covers 17 residues. V was cut by 2 bases and J by 6 bases, with 17 bases left in between. CDR1 KGHSH and CDR2 LQKENI come from the germline V gene. This CDR3 reads CASSPNDGGRGNSPLHF. The CDR3 DNA sequence: TGTGCCAGCTCACCAAACGACGGGGGCCGGGGTAATTCACCCCTCCACTTT.

The chain uses TRBV15 and TRBJ2-4; perhaps D is TRBD1 or TRBD2 (5 bases each). The CDR3 consists of 17 residues. V was clipped by 0 bases and J by 3 bases, with 15 bases between them. Per germline, CDR1 LNHNV and CDR2 YYDKDF (reference sequence). The CDR3 spells CATSRDLGGDGKNIQYF. DNA for the CDR3: TGTGCCACCAGCAGAGATCTTGGGGGAGACGGCAAAAACATTCAGTACTTC.

The CDR3 sequence is CASSTTPSFQPQHF. The CDR3 region has the DNA TGTGCCAGCAGTACGACACCGTCGTTTCAGCCCCAGCATTTT. The chain is built from TRBV28 and TRBJ1-5; D is unclear. From germline, CDR1 is MDHEN and CDR2 SYDVKM. The CDR3 runs to 14 residues. V was pared by 5 bases and J by 6 bases, with 14 bases between.

Comments on this clone: One end of the junction does not line up with germline, which may come from a read error. V usage is TRBV6-1 and J usage is TRBJ2-4; 10 positions match TRBD2. Germline V gene sequence: CDR1 MNHNS, CDR2 SASEGT. The CDR3 loop spans 13 amino acids. The CDR3: CASRESGGASLGF. The CDR3 coding sequence is TGTGCCAGCAGGGAAAGCGGGGGGGCCTCCCTGGGATTC.

Concerning this clone itself: A junction end diverges from the germline sequence, so it may reflect a read error. The V call is TRBV13, the J call TRBJ2-2; TRBD2 might be the D (5 bases). The CDR3 runs 11 residues. Looked up from germline, CDR1 is PRHDT and CDR2 is FYEKMQ (reference sequence). In nucleotides, the CDR3 is TGTGCCAGTCACCCGAGCCGGGGAGCTGTTTTT. The encoded protein is CASHPSRGAVF.

V gene TRBV7-9 combines with J gene TRBJ2-5, with a possible D match to TRBD2 (5 bases). V was pared by 9 bases and J by 5 bases, with 19 bases between. This CDR3 comprises 14 residues. Germline V CDR1 and CDR2: SEHNR, FQNEAQ (reference sequence). The CDR3 loop is CASGSDLRRETQYF. CDR3 DNA sequence: TGTGCCAGTGGGTCGGACTTGAGGCGGGAGACCCAGTACTTC.

V is TRBV10-3 and J is TRBJ2-5, with D maybe TRBD2 (6 bases). Matching the DNA end better, TRBJ2-7 makes the J call doubtful. The CDR3 has 14 amino acids. Looked up from germline, CDR1 is ENHRY and CDR2 is SYGVKD. The CDR3 here is CAISESGTRDEQYF. CDR3 DNA: TGTGCCATCAGTGAATCCGGGACTCGGGACGAGCAGTACTTC.

V and J are TRBV2 and TRBJ2-3; D is ambiguous. Germline CDR1 is SNHLY and CDR2 is FYNNEI. The CDR3 totals 16 residues. V was cut by 3 bases and J by 0 bases, with 13 bases left in between. In DNA form, the CDR3 reads TGTGCCAGCAGTGATATCCCGAGTTCTAGCACAGATACGCAGTATTTT. It yields the protein CASSDIPSSSTDTQYF.

The gene calls are TRBV2 and TRBJ2-1, with TRBD2 matching 9 bases. Trimming took 7 bases from V and 13 from J; bases not matched to a gene: 8. The germline gives CDR1 SNHLY, CDR2 FYNNEI. The CDR3 runs to 12 residues. CDR3 protein: CASNFLAGNQFF. The DNA of the CDR3 is TGTGCCAGCAATTTCCTAGCGGGAAACCAGTTCTTC.

The chain carries TRBV7-3 and TRBJ2-4, with 7 bases matching TRBD1. Trimming took 5 bases from V and 6 from J; bases not matched to a gene: 7. The CDR3 covers 14 residues. CDR1 and CDR2 from the germline V gene are SGHTA and FQGTGA. The CDR3 bases are TGTGCCAGCAGCCAAAACGGACAGGCAAACATTCAGTACTTC. Amino acid sequence: CASSQNGQANIQYF.

The rearrangement uses TRBV5-5 and TRBJ1-2, with 9 bases aligning to TRBD1. Germline CDR1 reads SGHKS; CDR2 reads YYEKEE (reference sequence). V shed 0 bases and J 4 bases; nucleotides not matched to a gene: 4. The CDR3 is 15 residues long. The CDR3 spells CASSLAGTGLYGYTF. The CDR3 DNA follows: TGTGCCAGCAGCTTGGCGGGGACAGGGCTCTATGGCTACACCTTC.

The chain has TRBV4-1 and TRBJ2-7; D is possibly TRBD2 (5 bases). The germline V gene has CDR1 MGHRA and CDR2 YSYEKL. The CDR3 has 17 residues. The V end was cut by 4 bases, the J end by 3 bases, with 22 bases between. In nucleotides, the CDR3 is TGCGCCAGCAGCCCCCGGGCCGGGCCCTCAGGAGGCTACGAGCAGTACTTC. This sequence encodes CASSPRAGPSGGYEQYF.

The chain couples TRBV19 to TRBJ1-2; 9 bases match TRBD1. The CDR3 contains 15 residues. CDR1 and CDR2 (germline): LNHDA, SQIVND (reference sequence). Unmatched junction bases numbered 7, after V lost 4 bases and J lost 4 bases. The CDR3 sequence is CASSTTQGAGYGYTF. CDR3 bases: TGTGCCAGTAGTACAACACAGGGGGCCGGCTATGGCTACACCTTC.

Concerning this clone: A far larger clone is off by one base, so a read error is likely. The chain is built from TRBV5-6 and TRBJ2-5, with D hard to call. Germline V lookup: CDR1 SGHDT, CDR2 YYEEEE. The CDR3 consists of 11 residues. Trimming removed 0 bases from V and 3 bases from J, with 0 bases in between. CDR3 coding DNA: TGTGCCAGCAGCTTGGAAGAGACCCAGTACTTC. It translates to CASSLEETQYF.

The table lists this clone with a count of one. The V gene is TRBV7-9, the J gene TRBJ1-1; no definite D call. This CDR3 is 13 amino acids long. V was trimmed by 4 bases and J by 0 bases, leaving 6 bases between them. Germline V CDR1 and CDR2: SEHNR, FQNEAQ (reference sequence). This chain's CDR3 is CASSSRMNTEAFF. As DNA, the CDR3 is TGTGCCAGCAGCTCTCGAATGAACACTGAAGCTTTCTTT.

The chain couples TRBV5-6 to TRBJ1-2, with D uncertain. Germline-derived CDR1 and CDR2 are SGHDT and YYEEEE. V was cut by 4 bases and J by 4 bases, with 5 bases left in between. The CDR3 consists of 11 residues. Here the CDR3 DNA reads TGTGCCAGCAGCGAGGGCTATGGCTACACCTTC. Residues: CASSEGYGYTF.

This clone was recorded a few times. V and J are TRBV2 and TRBJ2-1, with 8 bases that match TRBD2. CDR1 is SNHLY, CDR2 FYNNEI, per germline. J gave up 15 bases and V 5 bases, and 12 bases lay outside the gene matches. This CDR3 has 13 residues. The CDR3 spells CASSPTGLAGGFF. DNA of the CDR3: TGTGCCAGCAGTCCAACCGGACTAGCCGGGGGGTTCTTC.

The chain recombines TRBV7-9 with TRBJ2-4; 7 nucleotides agree with TRBD1. Trimming cost V 2 bases and J 8 bases; bases outside gene matches: 12. The CDR3 is 16 amino acids. Germline V gene data show CDR1 as SEHNR and CDR2 as FQNEAQ (reference sequence). The CDR3 DNA reads TGTGCCAGCAGCTTACTAGGATACGGACAGGTACACATTCAGTACTTC. Translation gives CASSLLGYGQVHIQYF.

The J gene is TRBJ2-5, the V gene TRBV2, with D tentatively TRBD2 (5 bases). Germline CDR1 reads SNHLY; CDR2 reads FYNNEI. The CDR3 runs to 11 residues. Trimming removed 7 bases from V and 3 bases from J, with 6 bases in between. The CDR3 spells CASMEEETQYF. Here the CDR3 DNA reads TGTGCCAGCATGGAGGAAGAGACCCAGTACTTC.